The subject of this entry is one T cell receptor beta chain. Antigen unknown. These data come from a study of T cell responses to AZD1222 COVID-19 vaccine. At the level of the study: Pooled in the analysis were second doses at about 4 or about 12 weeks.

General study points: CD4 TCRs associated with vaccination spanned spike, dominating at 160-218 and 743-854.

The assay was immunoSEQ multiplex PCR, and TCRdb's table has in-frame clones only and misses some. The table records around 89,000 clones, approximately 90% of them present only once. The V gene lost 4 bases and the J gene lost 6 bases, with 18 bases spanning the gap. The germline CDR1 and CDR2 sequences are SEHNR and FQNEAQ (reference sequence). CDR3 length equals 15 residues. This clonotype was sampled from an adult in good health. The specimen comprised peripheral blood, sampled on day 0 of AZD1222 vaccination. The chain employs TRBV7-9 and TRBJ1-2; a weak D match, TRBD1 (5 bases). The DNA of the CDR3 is TGTGCCAGCAGCTCCTCCCCCCGCCAGGGAGATGGCTACACCTTC. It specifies CASSSSPRQGDGYTF.